The 21 T cell receptor beta chains given below trace back to one sample, sequenced in a study of beta chain features in type 1 diabetes. Expressed TCRB transcripts were sequenced, since all the RNA that had been isolated was reverse transcribed. TCRdb keeps only in-frame clones here, not all; method: immunoSEQ multiplex PCR. Of 860,000 or so clones detected, about 17% appear once; the ten largest clones hold around 0.02%. The material sequenced was naive CD4+ T cells from blood. The receptors come from a woman under 30 in good health.

V and J are TRBV5-1 and TRBJ2-5; TRBD2 matches at 13 bases. J gave up 4 bases and V 2 bases, and 8 bases lay outside the gene matches. The CDR3 covers 17 residues. CDR1 is SGHRS, CDR2 YFSETQ, per germline. The CDR3 here is CASSLIKLAGGPETQYF. As DNA, the CDR3 is TGCGCCAGCAGCTTAATTAAACTAGCGGGAGGGCCAGAGACCCAGTACTTC.

This sequence joins TRBV28 and TRBJ1-2; D unresolved. Trimming cost V 8 bases and J 0 bases, with 19 bases left between them. The germline V gene has CDR1 MDHEN and CDR2 SYDVKM. The CDR3 is made up of 16 amino acids. CDR3 in amino acids: CASRMWNGISNYGYTF. The CDR3 DNA is TGTGCCAGCCGGATGTGGAATGGAATTTCTAACTATGGCTACACCTTC.

The genes are TRBV21-1 and TRBJ2-1; TRBD1, the D gene given by the table, was not confirmed from the DNA. TRBV21-1 is deemed a pseudogene. The CDR3 runs 15 residues. The CDR3 DNA reads TGTGCCAGCAGTCACAGGGTAGATAATTACAATGAGCAGTTCTTC. Protein product: CASSHRVDNYNEQFF.

The sample holds a few counts of this clone. CDR3 sequence: CASSSYREETQYF. The DNA of the CDR3 is TGTGCCAGTAGTAGTTATCGCGAAGAGACCCAGTACTTC. The chain is built from TRBV19 and TRBJ2-5; D uncertain. Trimming stripped 4 bases from V and 3 bases from J, with 9 bases between. The CDR3 length is 13 residues. The germline V gene encodes CDR1 LNHDA and CDR2 SQIVND (reference sequence). The full variable domain, completed using reference TRBV19 and TRBJ2-5, is DGGITQSPKYLFRKEGQNVTLSCEQNLNHDAMYWYRQDPGQGLRLIYYSQIVNDFQKGDIAEGYSVSREKKESFPLTVTSAQKNPTAFYLCASSSYREETQYFGPGTRLLVL.

The chain employs TRBV19 and TRBJ1-1; D call uncertain. The CDR3 has 13 residues. Trimming shortened V by 6 bases and J by 1 base, and 9 bases separated the two germline ends. Per the germline V gene, CDR1 is LNHDA and CDR2 is SQIVND (reference sequence). CDR3 residues: CASRSGRNTEAFF. CDR3 nucleotides: TGTGCCAGTAGATCCGGGAGGAACACTGAAGCTTTCTTT. The whole variable domain, filled in from reference TRBV19 and TRBJ1-1, reads DGGITQSPKYLFRKEGQNVTLSCEQNLNHDAMYWYRQDPGQGLRLIYYSQIVNDFQKGDIAEGYSVSREKKESFPLTVTSAQKNPTAFYLCASRSGRNTEAFFGQGTRLTVV.

This chain uses TRBV7-3 with TRBJ2-1, with 13 bases that match TRBD2. CDR1 and CDR2 (germline): SGHTA, FQGTGA. With V trimmed by 3 bases and J by 14 bases, 10 bases remained unmatched. CDR3 length: 15 amino acids. This chain's CDR3 is CASSFRTSGSASEFF. The CDR3 bases are TGTGCCAGCAGCTTCAGGACTAGCGGGAGCGCTTCCGAGTTCTTC.

This chain joins TRBV7-2 and TRBJ2-7; 7 bases agree with TRBD2. V gave up 3 bases and J gave up 2 bases; unmatched junction bases: 13. Germline CDR1 reads SGHTA; CDR2 reads FQGNSA. The CDR3 is 17 amino acids. The CDR3 loop reads CASSFQGRTRPTYEQYF. The CDR3 coding sequence is TGTGCCAGCAGCTTCCAGGGAAGGACTAGGCCCACCTACGAGCAGTACTTC.

This clone was counted a few times. The V gene is TRBV4-3, the J gene TRBJ2-7; a weak D match, TRBD2 (6 bases). V lost 3 bases to trimming and J lost 1 base, with 13 bases between them. There are 15 residues in the CDR3. The germline gives CDR1 LGHNA, CDR2 YSLEER. CDR3 sequence reads: CASSQGGGPSYEQYF. For the CDR3, the DNA is TGCGCCAGCAGCCAGGGAGGAGGTCCGTCCTACGAGCAGTACTTC.

The chain carries TRBV6-7 and TRBJ2-7; the D gene is possibly TRBD1 (5 bases). TRBV6-7 is identified as an open reading frame with a role that is uncertain. The CDR3 is 10 amino acids. Trimming removed 6 bases at V and 6 bases at J, with 6 bases between. CDR3 nucleotide sequence: TGTGCCAGCAGAAGGGGCGAGCAGTACTTC. Protein product: CASRRGEQYF.

This chain uses TRBV28 with TRBJ2-5; 10 bases map to TRBD1. The DNA matches TRBJ2-7 better at its end, which makes the J call doubtful. The CDR3 runs 15 residues. Germline V gene lookup returns CDR1 MDHEN and CDR2 SYDVKM. Here the CDR3 reads CASSEGGQGPYEQYF. CDR3 coding DNA: TGTGCCAGCAGTGAGGGGGGACAGGGGCCCTACGAGCAGTACTTC.

The chain employs TRBV13 and TRBJ2-4; possibly TRBD1 for D (6 bases). Trimming removed 4 bases at V and 4 bases at J, with 11 bases between. Germline V gene sequence: CDR1 PRHDT, CDR2 FYEKMQ (reference sequence). The CDR3 is 14 amino acids. CDR3 coding DNA: TGTGCCAGCAGCTCCGGGACACGAAAAAACATTCAGTACTTC. Translation: CASSSGTRKNIQYF.

V is TRBV18 and J is TRBJ2-1; 10 bases are shared with TRBD2. Germline CDR1 is KGHSH and CDR2 is LQKENI. The junction had 10 bases not matched to a gene; V was cut back by 2 bases and J by 6 bases. This CDR3 is 17 amino acids long. CDR3: CASSPSVGLAGANEQFF. CDR3 coding DNA: TGTGCCAGCTCACCATCGGTAGGGCTAGCGGGGGCCAATGAGCAGTTCTTC.

In this sample, this clone turned up a few times. This rearrangement joins TRBV28 to TRBJ1-1; 8 bases line up with TRBD1. After removal of 4 bases from V and 0 bases from J, the junction contained 7 bases not matched to a gene. The germline V gene has CDR1 MDHEN and CDR2 SYDVKM. The CDR3 contains 16 residues. The CDR3 spells CASSSIDRGMNTEAFF. In DNA, the CDR3 is TGTGCCAGCAGTTCAATTGACAGGGGCATGAACACTGAAGCTTTCTTT. Complete variable domain (other parts from reference TRBV28 and TRBJ1-1): DVKVTQSSRYLVKRTGEKVFLECVQDMDHENMFWYRQDPGLGLRLIYFSYDVKMKEKGDIPEGYSVSREKKERFSLILESASTNQTSMYLCASSSIDRGMNTEAFFGQGTRLTVV.

This clone was counted only a few times. Other nucleotide sequences from this sample produce the same CDR3. V is TRBV28 and J is TRBJ2-5; D unresolved. Germline values: CDR1 MDHEN, CDR2 SYDVKM. The CDR3 spans 11 residues. V lost 6 bases and J lost 4, with 6 bases in between. CDR3 in amino acids: CASSPRETQYF. The CDR3 nucleotides read TGTGCCAGCAGCCCCCGAGAGACCCAGTACTTC.

The rearrangement joins TRBV7-9 to TRBJ2-3, with TRBD1 identical over 8 bases. This CDR3 spans 15 amino acids. V shed 3 bases and J 2 bases; nucleotides not matched to a gene: 4. Germline CDR1 reads SEHNR; CDR2 reads FQNEAQ (reference sequence). The CDR3 nucleotides read TGTGCCAGCAGCTTCGGACAGGGAATCACAGATACGCAGTATTTT. This translates into CASSFGQGITDTQYF.

This clone was found a few times. The J gene is TRBJ2-1, the V gene TRBV2; D is uncertain. Germline lookup yields CDR1 SNHLY and CDR2 FYNNEI. V was pared by 5 bases and J by 2 bases, with 13 bases between. There are 15 residues in the CDR3. CDR3 loop: CASSLATATYNEQFF. The CDR3 region has the DNA TGTGCCAGCAGTCTTGCGACCGCAACCTACAATGAGCAGTTCTTC.

The chain carries TRBV6-5 and TRBJ2-7, with no clear D. V dropped 0 bases and J dropped 2 bases, with 11 bases sitting between them. Germline V lookup: CDR1 MNHEY, CDR2 SVGAGI. The CDR3 spans 15 residues. CDR3 DNA sequence: TGTGCCAGCAGTTACTCGTCCCCCTCCGCCTACGAGCAGTACTTC. This gives the protein CASSYSSPSAYEQYF.

V and J are TRBV2 and TRBJ1-4; unclear D gene. Germline-derived CDR1 and CDR2 are SNHLY and FYNNEI. CDR3 length: 14 residues. V lost 5 bases, J lost 8 bases, and 15 bases lay in between. The chain's CDR3 is CASSIRRRGEKLFF. The CDR3 DNA is TGTGCCAGCAGTATCAGGAGGCGCGGGGAAAAACTGTTTTTT.

The chain is built from TRBV7-3 and TRBJ2-1, with 7 bases lining up with TRBD2. The length of the CDR3 is 13 residues. Trimming cost V 8 bases and J 9 bases; bases outside gene matches: 10. Germline lookup yields CDR1 SGHTA and CDR2 FQGTGA. The CDR3 nucleotides read TGTGCCAGCGGTGTGAGCGGGAATCCTGAGCAGTTCTTC. It codes for CASGVSGNPEQFF.

This clone was picked up a small number of times. The chain's CDR3 is CAISGPPGTGTYEQYF. CDR3 coding DNA: TGTGCCATCAGTGGCCCCCCCGGGACAGGAACCTACGAGCAGTACTTC. This chain uses TRBV10-3 with TRBJ2-7; 8 bases agree with TRBD1. This CDR3 has 16 residues. Germline values: CDR1 ENHRY, CDR2 SYGVKD. J lost 2 bases, V lost 4 bases, and 10 bases had no gene match.

The chain employs TRBV6-1 and TRBJ2-7; D ambiguous. This CDR3 has 11 amino acids. Germline V gives CDR1 MNHNS, CDR2 SASEGT. Between the trimmed V and J ends, which lost 8 bases and 3 bases, there was a span of 8 bases. The CDR3 DNA sequence: TGTGCCAGCGTCGACGGCTACGAGCAGTACTTC. It specifies CASVDGYEQYF.